This T cell receptor (beta chain) was documented in a study of blood T cell repertoires in COVID-19. The data were produced by immunoSEQ multiplex PCR, yet TCRdb's version contains in-frame clones alone and is incomplete. The sample holds about 270,000 clones, just under 90% seen once. The CDR3 is 16 residues long. The germline gives CDR1 SGDLS, CDR2 YYNGEE. Trimming stripped 4 bases from V and 1 base from J, with 15 bases between. This receptor was identified in a woman in her 30s with acute COVID-19. The sequenced material came from PBMCs or T cells enriched from blood (not recorded which). The chain joins TRBV9 to TRBJ1-3; D gene unclear. This CDR3 reads CASSPEIMVSGNTIYF. The CDR3 region has the DNA TGTGCCAGCAGCCCTGAGATTATGGTTTCTGGAAACACCATATATTTT. The full variable domain, its missing parts supplied by reference TRBV9 and TRBJ1-3, is DSGVTQTPKHLITATGQRVTLRCSPRSGDLSVYWYQQSLDQGLQFLIQYYNGEERAKGNILERFSAQQFPDLHSELNLSSLELGDSALYFCASSPEIMVSGNTIYFGEGSWLTVV.